The entry below gives a single TCR beta chain sequence along with its context. The CDR3 length is 16 residues. CDR1 and CDR2 from the germline V gene are MNHEY and SMNVEV (reference sequence). Trimming left V 6 bases short and J 4 bases short, with 21 bases between. This specimen comes from a study of blood T cell repertoires in COVID-19. Study at large: Acute and convalescent COVID-19 specimens originated in the United States, Italy and Spain. T cells, B-cell-depleted T cells, or PBMCs supplied cDNA or gDNA.

The Seattle site enrolled patients during active infection and followed them longitudinally. Original analysis: How many nucleated cells were present was estimated from reference gene primer amplification. Produced via immunoSEQ multiplex PCR; TCRdb's table is partial and in-frame only. The D gene and trimming were derived from the DNA, and the V and J assignments and clone size from that table. The repertoire holds over 450,000 clones, with around 90% as singletons. Sequencing used peripheral blood. The receptor's source is a woman between 50 and 59 years old with COVID-19, enrolled during active disease. The chain links TRBV27 to TRBJ1-1; D gene unclear. The CDR3 is CASRTVGAGKGTEAFF. The CDR3 region has the DNA TGTGCCAGCAGAACTGTGGGTGCGGGGAAGGGCACTGAAGCTTTCTTT.